This T cell receptor beta chain was sequenced during a study of blood T cells in healthy people across ages. This CDR3 is 16 amino acids long. V lost 2 bases to trimming and J lost 6 bases; unmatched junction nucleotides: 12. CDR1 is SNHLY and CDR2 is FYNNEI in the germline V gene. Donor samples were obtained from healthy Caucasian individuals from Russia, aged about 6 to 100. A second 7 to 11 cycle PCR used barcoded and J-beta primers. TCRdb called the 5' RACE reads again in MiXCR, with one record for every CDR3 protein. The data contain 580,000 or so distinct CDR3 sequences, more than 45% of them singletons.

This clonotype was sampled from a man aged 80 or over in good health. The chain has TRBV2 and TRBJ1-2; 7 nucleotides line up with TRBD1. The specimen was blood. The CDR3 DNA is TGTGCCAGCAGTGAAAGATCGGTACAGGGGCTCAATGGCTACACCTTC. It encodes CASSERSVQGLNGYTF.